The T cell receptor (beta chain) under discussion was sequenced for a study of blood T cell repertoires in COVID-19. Study overall: Samples representing acute and convalescent COVID-19 were sourced from the United States, Italy and Spain. Sources were T cells, B-cell-depleted T cells, or PBMCs; the material itself was cDNA or gDNA.

Assay: immunoSEQ multiplex PCR; the TCRdb copy retains only in-frame clones and omits some. Of about 310,000 clones in the sample, 87% were seen once. With 6 bases clipped from V and 11 bases from J, the junction kept 11 bases outside the gene matches. The germline V gene has CDR1 MNHEY and CDR2 SVGAGI. This CDR3 comprises 14 residues. This clone is a singleton in its sample. Researchers sorted participants into cohorts using their self-reported clinical history. The V call is TRBV6-5, the J call TRBJ1-1; 11 positions agree with TRBD1. The sequence came from a young woman who had recovered from COVID-19. The sample taken for sequencing was PBMCs or T cells enriched from blood (not recorded which). CDR3 residues: CASRRTGGSFGAFF. CDR3 bases: TGTGCCAGCAGGAGGACAGGGGGCTCTTTTGGGGCTTTCTTT.